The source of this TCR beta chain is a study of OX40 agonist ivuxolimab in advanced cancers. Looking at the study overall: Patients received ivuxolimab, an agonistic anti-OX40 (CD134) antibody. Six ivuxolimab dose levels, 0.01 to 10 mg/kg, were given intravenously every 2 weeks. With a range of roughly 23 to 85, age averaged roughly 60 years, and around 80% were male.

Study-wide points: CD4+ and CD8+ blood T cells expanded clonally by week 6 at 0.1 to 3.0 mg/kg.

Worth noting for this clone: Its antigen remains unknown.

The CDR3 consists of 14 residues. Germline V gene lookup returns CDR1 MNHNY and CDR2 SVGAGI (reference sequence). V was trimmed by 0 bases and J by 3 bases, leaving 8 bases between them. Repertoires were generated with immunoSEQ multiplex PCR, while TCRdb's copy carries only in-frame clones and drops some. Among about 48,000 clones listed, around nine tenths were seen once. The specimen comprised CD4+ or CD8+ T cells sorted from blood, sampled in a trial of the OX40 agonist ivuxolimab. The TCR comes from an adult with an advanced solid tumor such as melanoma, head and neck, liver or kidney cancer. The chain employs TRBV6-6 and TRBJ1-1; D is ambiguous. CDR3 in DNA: TGTGCCAGCAGTTACTCGATTTCGGACACTGAAGCTTTCTTT. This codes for CASSYSISDTEAFF.